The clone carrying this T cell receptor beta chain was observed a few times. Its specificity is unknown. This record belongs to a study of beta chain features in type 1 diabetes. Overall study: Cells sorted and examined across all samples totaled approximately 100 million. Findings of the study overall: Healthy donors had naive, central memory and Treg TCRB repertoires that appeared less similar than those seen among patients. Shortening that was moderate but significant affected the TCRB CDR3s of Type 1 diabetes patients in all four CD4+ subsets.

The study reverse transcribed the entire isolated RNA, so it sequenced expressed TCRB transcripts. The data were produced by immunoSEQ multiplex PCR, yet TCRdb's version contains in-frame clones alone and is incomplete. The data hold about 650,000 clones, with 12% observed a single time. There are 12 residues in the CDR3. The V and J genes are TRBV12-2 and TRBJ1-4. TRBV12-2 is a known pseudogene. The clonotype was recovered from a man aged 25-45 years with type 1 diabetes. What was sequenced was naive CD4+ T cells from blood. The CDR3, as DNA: TGTGCAAGTCCCCCTCCCGATGAAAAACTGTTTTTT. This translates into CASPPPDEKLFF.